These 9 T cell receptor beta chains share one sample of origin, sequenced in a study of T cell repertoires in cytomegalovirus infection. No cognate antigen is known for these TCRs. Using its own MiXCR run on the reads, TCRdb lists one record per CDR3 protein. The table lists about 55,000 distinct CDR3 sequences, around 18% of them singletons. The input for sequencing was CD8+ T cells from cultured PBMCs, taken from culture after CMV antigen stimulation. The receptors come from a human donor in good health (CMV status not recorded). Some clones in this sample may be carry-over from other donors' samples.

This clonotype was picked up a small number of times. V usage is TRBV7-3 and J usage is TRBJ2-3; D not resolved. Per the germline V gene, CDR1 is SGHTA and CDR2 is FQGTGA. CDR3 length: 15 residues. V lost 5 bases and J 0 bases, leaving 12 bases between the germline ends. The CDR3 protein is CASSESASSTDTQYF. The CDR3 nucleotides are TGTGCCAGCAGCGAAAGCGCCTCTAGCACAGATACGCAGTATTTT.

This clonotype was picked up many times. This chain links TRBV11-1 with TRBJ2-1; 10 bases match TRBD2. There are 15 residues in the CDR3. The germline V gene has CDR1 SGHAT and CDR2 FQDESV (reference sequence). The ends lost 2 bases at V and 4 bases at J; junction bases unmatched: 2. The CDR3 bases are TGTGCCAGCAGCTTATCTAGCGGGAGATACAATGAGCAGTTCTTC. Translating gives CASSLSSGRYNEQFF.

The genes are TRBV19 and TRBJ2-5; D is ambiguous. V was trimmed by 1 base and J by 3 bases, leaving 6 bases between them. There are 13 residues in the CDR3. Per the germline V gene, CDR1 is LNHDA and CDR2 is SQIVND (reference sequence). CDR3 amino acids: CASSIVGEETQYF. The CDR3 DNA reads as TGTGCCAGTAGTATAGTCGGAGAAGAGACCCAGTACTTC.

The chain recombines TRBV7-9 with TRBJ2-3; D is perhaps TRBD1 (5 bases). Germline V gene data show CDR1 as SEHNR and CDR2 as FQNEAQ (reference sequence). The CDR3 loop spans 16 amino acids. V was clipped by 3 bases and J by 2 bases, with 15 bases between them. The CDR3 DNA reads as TGTGCCAGCAGCTTCCCGGTAGGGGATCCCACAGATACGCAGTATTTT. It yields the protein CASSFPVGDPTDTQYF.

The rearrangement links TRBV6-6 to TRBJ2-7; D is tentatively TRBD1 or TRBD2 (5 bases each). CDR1 and CDR2 (germline): MNHNY, SVGAGI (reference sequence). The CDR3 extends over 18 amino acids. V was trimmed by 0 bases and J by 0 bases, leaving 18 bases between them. For the CDR3, the DNA is TGTGCCAGCAGTTACTCCCGGGACGGCCTGGGGACCTCCTACGAGCAGTACTTC. Translation gives CASSYSRDGLGTSYEQYF.

The J gene is TRBJ1-2, the V gene TRBV6-5, with a tentative D call TRBD1 (6 bases). Trimming cost V 2 bases and J 4 bases, with 14 bases left between them. CDR3 size: 15 residues. Germline V gene lookup returns CDR1 MNHEY and CDR2 SVGAGI. This CDR3 reads CASSYRSTGFYGYTF. The CDR3 DNA reads TGTGCCAGCAGTTACCGGTCGACAGGCTTCTATGGCTACACCTTC.

This clonotype was detected once. V and J are TRBV11-1 and TRBJ2-1; 10 bases align to TRBD2. The CDR3 sequence is 19 residues long. After removal of 5 bases from V and 0 bases from J, the junction contained 13 bases not matched to a gene. CDR1 is SGHAT and CDR2 is FQDESV in the germline V gene (reference sequence). The CDR3: CASSGPGTSVVTSYNEQFF. Here the CDR3 DNA reads TGTGCCAGCAGCGGGCCCGGGACTAGCGTAGTCACCTCCTACAATGAGCAGTTCTTC.

This clonotype was picked up a small number of times. This chain uses TRBV28 with TRBJ2-3; no reliable D call. Germline V gene data show CDR1 as MDHEN and CDR2 as SYDVKM. The V gene lost 3 bases and the J gene lost 1 base, with 8 bases spanning the gap. This CDR3 has 14 residues. The CDR3 DNA follows: TGTGCCAGCAGTTTCCTATCTGGCACAGATACGCAGTATTTT. Its protein is CASSFLSGTDTQYF.

This sequence joins TRBV7-8 and TRBJ2-1, with 8 bases lining up with TRBD2. The germline CDR1 and CDR2 sequences are SGHVS and FQNEAQ. Germline trimming cut 4 bases from V and 10 bases from J; bases unmatched to any gene: 6. The CDR3 totals 13 residues. For the CDR3, the DNA is TGTGCCAGCAGCTCTCGGGAGGGTCCAGAGCAGTTCTTC. Translated, it gives CASSSREGPEQFF.